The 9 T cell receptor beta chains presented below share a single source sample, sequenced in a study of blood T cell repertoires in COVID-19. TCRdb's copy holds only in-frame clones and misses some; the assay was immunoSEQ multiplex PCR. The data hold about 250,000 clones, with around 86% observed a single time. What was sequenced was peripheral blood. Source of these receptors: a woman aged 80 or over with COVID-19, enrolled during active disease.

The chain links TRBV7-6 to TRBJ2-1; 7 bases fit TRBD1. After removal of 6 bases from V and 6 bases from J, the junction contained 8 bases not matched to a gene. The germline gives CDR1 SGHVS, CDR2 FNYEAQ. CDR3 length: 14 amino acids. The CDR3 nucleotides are TGTGCCAGCAGAAGGGACAGCGGTATCAATGAGCAGTTCTTC. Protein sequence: CASRRDSGINEQFF.

In DNA form, the CDR3 reads TGTGCCAGCGAGTCCTCCGGTCATGAGCAGTTCTTC. It specifies CASESSGHEQFF. The chain couples TRBV7-9 to TRBJ2-1; D is unresolved. The CDR3 extends over 12 amino acids. CDR1 and CDR2 from the germline V gene are SEHNR and FQNEAQ (reference sequence). Trimming pared 8 bases from V and 8 bases from J, leaving 13 bases between.

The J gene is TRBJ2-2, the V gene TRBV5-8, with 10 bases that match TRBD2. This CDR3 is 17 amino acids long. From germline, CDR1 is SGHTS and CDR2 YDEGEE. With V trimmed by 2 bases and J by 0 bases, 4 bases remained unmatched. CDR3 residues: CASSFGLAATNTGELFF. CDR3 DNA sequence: TGTGCCAGCAGCTTCGGACTAGCGGCGACGAACACCGGGGAGCTGTTTTTT.

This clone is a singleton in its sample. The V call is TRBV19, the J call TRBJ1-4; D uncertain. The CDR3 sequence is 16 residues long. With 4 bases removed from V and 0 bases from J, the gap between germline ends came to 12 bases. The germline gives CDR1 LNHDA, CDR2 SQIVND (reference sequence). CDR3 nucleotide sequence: TGTGCCAGTAGTAACCCGTCGGGAACAACTAATGAAAAACTGTTTTTT. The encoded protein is CASSNPSGTTNEKLFF.

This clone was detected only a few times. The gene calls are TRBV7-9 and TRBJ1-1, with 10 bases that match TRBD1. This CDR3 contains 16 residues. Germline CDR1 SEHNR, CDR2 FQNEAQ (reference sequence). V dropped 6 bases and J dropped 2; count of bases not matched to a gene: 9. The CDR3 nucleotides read TGTGCCAGCAGACCAGACAGGGGGCTATCAAACACTGAAGCTTTCTTT. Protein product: CASRPDRGLSNTEAFF.

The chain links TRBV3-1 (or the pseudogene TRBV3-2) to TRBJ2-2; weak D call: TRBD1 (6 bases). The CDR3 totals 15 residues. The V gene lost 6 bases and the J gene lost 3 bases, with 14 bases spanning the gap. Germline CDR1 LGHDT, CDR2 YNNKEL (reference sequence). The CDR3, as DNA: TGTGCCAGCAGTCCCCGGGACATAGACACCGGGGAGCTGTTTTTT. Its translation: CASSPRDIDTGELFF.

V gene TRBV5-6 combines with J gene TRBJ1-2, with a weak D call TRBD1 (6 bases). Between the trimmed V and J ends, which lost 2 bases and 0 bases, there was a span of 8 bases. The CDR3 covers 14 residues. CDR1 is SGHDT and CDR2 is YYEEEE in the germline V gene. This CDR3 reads CASSLNRANYGYTF. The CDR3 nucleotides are TGTGCCAGCAGCTTAAACAGGGCTAACTATGGCTACACCTTC.

This CDR3 reads CASSLAGGVDTQYF. The CDR3 coding sequence is TGCGCCAGCAGCCTAGCGGGGGGGGTAGATACGCAGTATTTT. This chain uses TRBV4-3 with TRBJ2-3; TRBD2 matches 11 bases. The CDR3 sequence is 14 residues long. Trimming cost V 4 bases and J 5 bases; bases outside gene matches: 2. The germline CDR1 and CDR2 sequences are LGHNA and YSLEER.

For the CDR3, the DNA is TGTGCCAGTAGACCGGGGGGGTTTGAAGCTTTCTTT. As protein: CASRPGGFEAFF. The V gene is TRBV19, the J gene TRBJ1-1, with D perhaps TRBD1 (5 bases). Germline CDR1 is LNHDA and CDR2 is SQIVND (reference sequence). The V end was cut by 6 bases, the J end by 7 bases, with 12 bases between. This CDR3 contains 12 residues. Based on the CDR3 plus reference TRBV19 and TRBJ1-1, the full variable domain is DGGITQSPKYLFRKEGQNVTLSCEQNLNHDAMYWYRQDPGQGLRLIYYSQIVNDFQKGDIAEGYSVSREKKESFPLTVTSAQKNPTAFYLCASRPGGFEAFFGQGTRLTVV.